A few counts support the clone carrying this T cell receptor (beta chain). The antigen is not known. The time point: patch test 2, 6 weeks after DPC sensitization. Treatment defined: therapeutic diphenylcyclopropenone sensitization with weekly scalp DPC. The data originate from a study of human T cells and chemical hapten exposure. Study-level points and caveats: The study found that DPC sensitization did not change TCRs above 1 in 1000 frequency.

One entry per CDR3 protein results from TCRdb running MiXCR on the RACE reads. The table records under 450,000 distinct CDR3 sequences, under 6.5% of them present only once. This CDR3 has 14 residues. The V gene's germline CDR1 is MDHEN and CDR2 SYDVKM. V lost 5 bases and J lost 7; bases outside the gene matches: 5. The chain employs TRBV28 and TRBJ2-2; 9 bases align to TRBD1. This TCR derives from a woman aged 18-29 years with alopecia areata. Some clones in this sample may be carry-over from other donors' samples. Sequencing used whole blood, obtained in connection with sensitization to the hapten diphenylcyclopropenone (DPC). The CDR3 here is CASSITGGGGELFF. DNA of the CDR3: TGTGCCAGCAGTATTACAGGGGGCGGCGGGGAGCTGTTTTTT.